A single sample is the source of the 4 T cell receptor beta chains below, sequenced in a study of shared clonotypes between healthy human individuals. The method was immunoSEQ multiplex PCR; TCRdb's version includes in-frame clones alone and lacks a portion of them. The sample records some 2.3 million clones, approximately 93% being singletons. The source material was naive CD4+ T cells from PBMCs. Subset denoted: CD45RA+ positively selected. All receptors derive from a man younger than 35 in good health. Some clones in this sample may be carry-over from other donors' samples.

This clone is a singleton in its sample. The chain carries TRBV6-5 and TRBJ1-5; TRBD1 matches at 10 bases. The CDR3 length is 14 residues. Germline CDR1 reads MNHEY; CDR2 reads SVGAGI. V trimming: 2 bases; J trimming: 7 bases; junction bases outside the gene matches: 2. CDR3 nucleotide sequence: TGTGCCAGCAGTTACGACAGGGGGCAGCAGCCCCAGCATTTT. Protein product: CASSYDRGQQPQHF.

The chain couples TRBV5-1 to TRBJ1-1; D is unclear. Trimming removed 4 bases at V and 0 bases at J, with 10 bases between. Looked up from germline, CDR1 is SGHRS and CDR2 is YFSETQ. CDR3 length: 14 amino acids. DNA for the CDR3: TGCGCCAGCAGCCTAGACCATTTGAACACTGAAGCTTTCTTT. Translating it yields CASSLDHLNTEAFF.

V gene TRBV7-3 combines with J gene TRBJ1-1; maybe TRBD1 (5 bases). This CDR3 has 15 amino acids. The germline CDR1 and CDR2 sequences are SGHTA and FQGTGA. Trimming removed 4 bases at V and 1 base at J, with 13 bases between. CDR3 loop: CASSSSGAGNTEAFF. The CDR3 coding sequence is TGTGCCAGCAGCTCCTCCGGGGCAGGGAACACTGAAGCTTTCTTT.

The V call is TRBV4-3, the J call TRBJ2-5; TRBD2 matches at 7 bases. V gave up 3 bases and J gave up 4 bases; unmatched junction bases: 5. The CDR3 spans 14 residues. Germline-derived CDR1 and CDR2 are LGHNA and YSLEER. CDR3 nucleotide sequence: TGCGCCAGCAGCCATGGACTAGTTGGAGAGACCCAGTACTTC. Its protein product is CASSHGLVGETQYF.